This T cell receptor (beta chain) was observed in a study of blood T cell repertoires in COVID-19. Study-wide background: The United States, Italy and Spain provided the acute and convalescent COVID-19 samples. PBMCs, B-cell-depleted T cells, or T cells were the source of the cDNA or gDNA that made up the material.

The CDR3 has 13 residues. Trimming cost V 1 base and J 5 bases, with 8 bases left between them. The germline CDR1 and CDR2 sequences are SEHNR and FQNEAQ (reference sequence). Source study methods: Amplifying reference gene primers gave estimates of nucleated cell counts. Measured with immunoSEQ multiplex PCR; TCRdb has only the in-frame clones, and not every one. Clonal size and the V and J genes are those of that table, whereas D and trimming came from the DNA. Of tens of thousands of clones listed, approximately 84% were seen once; the top ten hold 13%. This clone was seen a single time. The J gene is TRBJ1-1, the V gene TRBV7-9; a possible D gene is TRBD1 (6 bases). The receptor was isolated from a woman in her 70s in a cohort sampled during active COVID-19. What was sequenced was peripheral blood. CDR3 in amino acids: CASSLVQGTEAFF. The CDR3, as DNA: TGTGCCAGCAGCTTAGTTCAGGGGACTGAAGCTTTCTTT.